In its sample, the clone carrying this T cell receptor beta chain was seen a few times. This specimen comes from a study of T cell repertoires in cytomegalovirus infection. The ends were cut back, 5 bases at V and 13 bases at J, with 15 bases in the middle. The CDR3 has 12 residues. Germline CDR1 is MNHEY and CDR2 is SVGAGI. TCRdb passed the reads through MiXCR, listing each CDR3 protein once. The table lists around 300,000 distinct CDR3 sequences, over 20% of them singletons. The chain has TRBV6-5 and TRBJ2-4, with D possibly matching TRBD2 (6 bases). The sequence was obtained from a human donor in good health (CMV status not recorded). Some clones in this sample may be carry-over from other donors' samples. The sequenced sample was PBMCs. DNA of the CDR3: TGTGCCAGCAGTCCTCTGCGGGGACTCCAGTACTTC. It encodes CASSPLRGLQYF.